These T cell receptor beta chains were read from a single sample in a study of T cell repertoires in cytomegalovirus infection. TCRdb re-called the reads through MiXCR, storing one row per CDR3 protein. The sample has some 110,000 distinct CDR3 sequences, over 9% seen once. These receptors are not linked to any known antigen. The specimen sequenced was PBMCs, sequenced either directly or after in vitro stimulation (not recorded which). These receptor sequences come from a human donor in good health (CMV status not recorded). Some clones in this sample may be carry-over from other donors' samples. Each CDR3 is given with its conserved first and last residue. The order of the fields is clone size, J gene, D gene, V gene, CDR3 DNA, CDR3 protein. The D gene is left open where the match is weak. Not every row has a clone size; where given, it reads once, few, many or a size class.

>few|TRBJ1-5|-|TRBV6-1
TGTGCCACCCGACAGAATAATCAGCCCCAGCATTTT
CATRQNNQPQHF
>many|TRBJ1-2|-|TRBV7-2
TGTGCCAGCAGCAAGGGGGTATTAGGGGCCCTGGGGGGCTACACCTTC
CASSKGVLGALGGYTF
>few|TRBJ2-3|-|TRBV15
TGTGCCACCAGCAGAGATTTTGGGAATACGCAGTATTTT
CATSRDFGNTQYF
>-|TRBJ2-1|TRBD2|TRBV12-3/TRBV12-4
TGTGCCAGCCTGTACTCGCGGACGGGGTTCGTAGCGGGCCGCTCCTACAATGAGCAGTTCTTC
CASLYSRTGFVAGRSYNEQFF
>-|TRBJ2-7|-|TRBV6-2/TRBV6-3
TGTGCCAGCAGCCAAACCTACGAGCAGTACTTC
CASSQTYEQYF
>-|TRBJ2-1|-|TRBV5-6
TGTGCCAGCAGCCCTGGTGGTAGTCGGAATGAGCAGTTCTTC
CASSPGGSRNEQFF
>few|TRBJ2-1|-|TRBV7-3
TGTGCCAGCAGCCCAGGACTACCTGGTACAATAGAGCAGTTCTTC
CASSPGLPGTIEQFF
>many|TRBJ1-2|-|TRBV7-9
TGTGCCAGCAGCTTAGTTGGTGACCCATATGGCTACACCTTC
CASSLVGDPYGYTF
>few|TRBJ1-2|-|TRBV2
TGTGCCAGCAGGGGGGACACTTATGGCTACACCTTC
CASRGDTYGYTF
>many|TRBJ1-2|-|TRBV7-2
TGTGCCACCCGGACCAGGGCGCACTATGGCTACACCTTC
CATRTRAHYGYTF
>few|TRBJ2-1|-|TRBV20-1
TGCAGTGCTCCGAGAGGTCTAGCGACCCTGGGCTCCTACAATGAGCAGTTCTTC
CSAPRGLATLGSYNEQFF
>many|TRBJ1-6|-|TRBV6-5
TGTGCCAGCAGTTACTCGGGGGAAGGTGGCTCACCCCTCCACTTT
CASSYSGEGGSPLHF
>-|TRBJ1-2|-|TRBV12-3/TRBV12-4
TGTGCCAGCAGTTTGAAAAGGGGCCATGGCTACACCTTC
CASSLKRGHGYTF
>many|TRBJ2-3|-|TRBV12-5
TGTGCTAGTGTCCCCCCACGGGGGTTGGCGGAAGATACGCAGTATTTT
CASVPPRGLAEDTQYF
>-|TRBJ2-5|TRBD1|TRBV2
TGTGCCAGCAGAGTACAGGGGGCAAAAGAGACCCAGTACTTC
CASRVQGAKETQYF
>many|TRBJ1-1|TRBD1|TRBV7-9
TGTGCCAGCAGCCGGGACAGGGTAGGCACTGAAGCTTTCTTT
CASSRDRVGTEAFF
>few|TRBJ1-1|-|TRBV5-1
TGCGCCAGCGGTCAGGGAGCAGTCAACACTGAAGCTTTCTTT
CASGQGAVNTEAFF
>few|TRBJ2-1|-|TRBV7-9
TGTGCCAGCAGCCTCCAGAAGCTGGCCAATTCGAAAAGTAGTGAGCAGTTCTTC
CASSLQKLANSKSSEQFF
>-|TRBJ1-2|-|TRBV12-3/TRBV12-4
TGTGCCAGCAGTTTAGGAGGAACCCTCTCACTGTTCTATGGCTACACCTTC
CASSLGGTLSLFYGYTF
>medium-sized|TRBJ1-1|-|TRBV7-8
TGTGCCAGCAGCTTAGAGCCTGACAGACCTGAAGCTTTCTTT
CASSLEPDRPEAFF
>many|TRBJ2-1|-|TRBV19
TGTGCCAGTAGTATAGCCGAGCGGGCCGGACATGAGCAGTTCTTC
CASSIAERAGHEQFF
>few|TRBJ1-2|TRBD1|TRBV19
TGTGCCAGTAGTGTCTGGGGGACAGGCTCTAACTATGGCTACACCTTC
CASSVWGTGSNYGYTF
>many|TRBJ2-1|TRBD2|TRBV4-3
TGCGCCAGCAGCCAATTCACCCTTGCGGGAGGGGGGGACAATGAGCAGTTCTTC
CASSQFTLAGGGDNEQFF
>many|TRBJ2-7|-|TRBV19
TGTGCCGCTAGTCACGGGTACCTCGGAGAGCAGTACTTC
CAASHGYLGEQYF